This T cell receptor (beta chain) was retrieved from a study of regulatory T cells in long-lasting Graves disease. About the study: Persistence in Graves' disease denoted antithyroid drug use beyond 5 years alongside positive TSH receptor antibodies. Whole-study findings and limits: Newly diagnosed patients had higher TCR diversity than persistent Graves' patients did.

Construction of TCR beta libraries relied on iRepertoire HTBI primers and on Arm-PCR targeting CDR3 regions. Per the original methods: Identification yielded approximately 66 TRBV and approximately 13 TRBJ segments across samples. TCRdb itself ran the multiplex PCR reads through MiXCR, one entry per CDR3 protein. The V and J calls and clone size come from TCRdb's table, not from the authors' own analysis. The sample holds around 400,000 distinct CDR3 sequences, about a quarter seen once. The time point here: persistent/refractory GD, antithyroid drugs over 5 years with positive TRAb. RNA extracted from PBMCs served as the sequencing template. This clonotype has ten or more counts. Its antigen is not identified. This receptor was taken from a female donor with Graves disease. Sequences were derived from peripheral blood mononuclear cells (PBMCs), sampled when the disease was refractory, from a patient treated with antithyroid drugs.

The CDR3 sequence is CASTQGQIYEQYF. The CDR3 coding sequence is TGTGCCAGCACCCAGGGACAGATCTACGAGCAGTACTTC. The rearrangement links TRBV28 to TRBJ2-7; 7 positions agree with TRBD1. CDR3 length: 13 residues. The V gene's germline CDR1 is MDHEN and CDR2 SYDVKM. Losses at the gene ends were 7 bases for V and 3 bases for J; bases not matched to a gene: 6.